The sequence of this T cell receptor (beta chain) was determined in a study of T cells expressing NK-cell markers. Study-level findings and limits: In a few donors, dominant clonotypes made up about 25-60.1% of CD3+CD56-NKG2C+ cells.

This CDR3 comprises 15 residues. Germline values: CDR1 SNHLY, CDR2 FYNNEI. TCRdb reprocessed the 5' RACE reads, keeping one entry per CDR3 protein, no DNA. The table lists around 550,000 distinct CDR3 sequences, with around 3.3% in the top ten. As concerns this clonotype: Its antigen is still unknown.

The sequencing sample was made of blood T cells: a sorted CD56 or NKG2C T cell subset, CD4+ or CD8+ T cells, or bulk PBMC T cells (not recorded which). The chain is built from TRBV2 and TRBJ2-5; TCRdb indicates TRBD1, and absent DNA this call remains unverified. This TCR derives from a man between 18 and 35 years old in good health. CDR3 sequence reads: CASSDQGTRQETQYF.